The rows below give T cell receptor beta chains drawn from one sample of a study of blood T cells in healthy people across ages. TCRdb processed the 5' RACE reads anew with MiXCR; each CDR3 protein has one entry. The data show under 1,100,000 distinct CDR3 sequences, roughly a quarter seen once. The same sample was also studied in work on T cells of mothers and their children.

Material for sequencing was blood. These TCRs come from a girl aged 2 to 9 in good health. Both conserved end residues are part of each CDR3. A D gene is named only where the DNA matches it firmly. Rows give clone size only sometimes, using once, few, many, or a class for an expanded clone.

.,13,.,TRBV29-1,TRBJ2-7,CSVVSGASYEQYF,TGCAGCGTTGTGTCAGGAGCCTCCTACGAGCAGTACTTC
many,12,.,TRBV27,TRBJ2-2,CASSLDTGELFF,TGTGCCAGCAGTTTAGACACCGGGGAGCTGTTTTTT
.,12,.,TRBV14,TRBJ2-1,CASSQEPAEQFF,TGTGCCAGCAGCCAAGAGCCGGCTGAGCAGTTCTTC
few,16,.,TRBV4-2,TRBJ2-3,CASSLVAEIGTDTQYF,TGTGCCAGCAGCCTGGTCGCCGAGATCGGCACAGATACGCAGTATTTT
.,14,TRBD2,TRBV29-1,TRBJ2-3,CSVTVGGAGDTQYF,TGCAGCGTTACAGTCGGGGGGGCCGGAGATACGCAGTATTTT
few,18,.,TRBV9,TRBJ2-1,CASRIPEGIQHAYNEQFF,TGTGCCAGCAGGATACCAGAGGGAATACAGCACGCCTACAATGAGCAGTTCTTC
few,13,.,TRBV3-1,TRBJ2-7,CASIGRNSYEQYF,TGTGCCAGCATCGGGCGTAACTCCTACGAGCAGTACTTC
few,14,TRBD1,TRBV20-1,TRBJ1-5,CSARLGTGTQPQHF,TGCAGTGCTAGACTTGGGACAGGGACTCAGCCCCAGCATTTT
few,14,.,TRBV27,TRBJ2-7,CASSRNPPGYEQYF,TGTGCCAGCAGTCGAAACCCTCCTGGCTACGAGCAGTACTTC
many,13,.,TRBV12-3/TRBV12-4,TRBJ2-7,CASSFGGSYEQYF,TGTGCCAGCAGTTTCGGGGGCTCCTACGAGCAGTACTTC
.,14,.,TRBV28,TRBJ2-7,CASSLRTLPYEQYF,TGTGCCAGCAGTTTACGGACCCTCCCTTACGAGCAGTACTTC
once,16,.,TRBV19,TRBJ2-7,CASSIGNSFGLSEQYF,TGTGCCAGTAGTATTGGTAATAGCTTCGGTCTCTCCGAGCAGTACTTC
few,13,.,TRBV6-1,TRBJ2-1,CASDLEGFNEQFF,TGTGCCAGCGACCTAGAAGGGTTCAATGAGCAGTTCTTC
.,11,.,TRBV20-1,TRBJ2-1,CSAKGYHEQFF,TGCAGTGCTAAAGGGTACCATGAGCAGTTCTTC
.,12,.,TRBV7-9,TRBJ2-7,CASNLGPYEQYF,TGTGCCAGCAACCTCGGACCCTACGAGCAGTACTTC
few,16,TRBD2,TRBV28,TRBJ2-5,CASRYLGTSGRVTQYF,TGTGCCAGCAGATACCTCGGGACTAGCGGGAGAGTGACCCAGTACTTC
few,12,.,TRBV20-1,TRBJ1-5,CSANQGTEPQHF,TGCAGTGCAAATCAGGGAACAGAACCCCAGCATTTT
once,12,.,TRBV6-6,TRBJ2-6,CASSRAANVLTF,TGTGCCAGCAGTAGAGCGGCCAACGTCCTGACTTTC
few,17,.,TRBV3-1,TRBJ2-2,CASSQVLGTSVLGELFF,TGTGCCAGCAGCCAAGTTTTGGGAACTAGTGTTCTCGGGGAGCTGTTTTTT
.,13,.,TRBV7-2,TRBJ1-1,CASSPHRAVEAFF,TGTGCCAGCAGCCCTCACCGGGCGGTCGAAGCTTTCTTT
.,13,.,TRBV12-3/TRBV12-4,TRBJ2-5,CASSLGDVWEQYF,TGTGCCAGCAGTTTAGGGGATGTCTGGGAGCAGTACTTC
few,13,.,TRBV7-6,TRBJ2-1,CASSNIQVGGQFF,TGTGCCAGCAGCAACATACAGGTTGGTGGGCAGTTCTTC
few,20,TRBD2,TRBV9,TRBJ2-3,CASSVGALRLAGAHRNTQYF,TGTGCCAGCAGCGTAGGGGCCCTTCGACTAGCGGGAGCACATAGGAATACGCAGTATTTT
few,12,.,TRBV20-1,TRBJ1-2,CSAAGDDYGYTF,TGCAGTGCTGCAGGGGACGACTATGGCTACACCTTC
few,14,.,TRBV5-5,TRBJ2-5,CASSFGQGVETQYF,TGTGCCAGCAGCTTCGGGCAGGGCGTAGAGACCCAGTACTTC
few,14,.,TRBV2,TRBJ2-3,CASSEEVSTDTQYF,TGTGCCAGCAGTGAAGAGGTCAGCACAGATACGCAGTATTTT
few,12,.,TRBV29-1,TRBJ2-7,CSAYADGYEQYF,TGCAGCGCATATGCTGACGGCTACGAGCAGTACTTC
.,15,TRBD2,TRBV9,TRBJ2-5,CASSVSGGDEETQYF,TGTGCCAGCAGCGTTAGCGGGGGGGACGAAGAGACCCAGTACTTC
few,13,.,TRBV2,TRBJ2-1,CASSDEIGGEQFF,TGTGCCAGCAGTGACGAGATCGGCGGTGAGCAGTTCTTC
.,15,TRBD1,TRBV20-1,TRBJ2-3,CSVPPRDSLGDTQYF,TGCAGTGTTCCCCCTAGGGACAGCCTCGGAGATACGCAGTATTTT
few,13,.,TRBV4-1,TRBJ2-5,CASSRGRIETQYF,TGCGCCAGCAGCCGCGGAAGGATCGAGACCCAGTACTTC
.,15,TRBD1,TRBV7-3,TRBJ2-2,CASSLSGQGSGELFF,TGTGCCAGCAGCTTATCGGGACAGGGGAGCGGGGAGCTGTTTTTT
.,14,.,TRBV24-1,TRBJ2-2,CANSDFGDTGELFF,TGTGCCAACAGTGATTTCGGGGACACCGGGGAGCTGTTTTTT
.,14,TRBD2,TRBV13,TRBJ2-7,CATTSGVVSHEQYF,TGTGCCACAACGAGCGGGGTAGTCAGCCACGAGCAGTACTTC
few,14,TRBD1,TRBV6-5,TRBJ2-7,CASSYGGTGYEQYF,TGTGCCAGCAGTTACGGGGGGACAGGGTACGAGCAGTACTTC
once,14,TRBD2,TRBV6-2/TRBV6-3,TRBJ2-2,CASSFREGTGELFF,TGTGCCAGCAGTTTCAGGGAGGGGACCGGGGAGCTGTTTTTT
.,14,.,TRBV5-1,TRBJ1-1,CASTLDGVNTEAFF,TGCGCCAGCACCCTGGACGGAGTGAACACTGAAGCTTTCTTT
.,13,.,TRBV20-1,TRBJ2-3,CSVWGPGTDTQYF,TGCAGTGTATGGGGGCCGGGGACAGATACGCAGTATTTT
.,16,TRBD1,TRBV24-1,TRBJ2-5,CATSDQTGGLGETQYF,TGTGCCACCAGTGACCAGACAGGGGGCTTAGGAGAGACCCAGTACTTC
few,13,.,TRBV7-9,TRBJ2-7,CASSLSLRGEQYF,TGTGCCAGCAGCTTAAGCCTTCGGGGTGAGCAGTACTTC
.,15,TRBD1,TRBV3-1,TRBJ1-1,CASSRQGTGNTEAFF,TGTGCCAGCAGCCGACAAGGGACAGGGAACACTGAAGCTTTCTTT
few,17,TRBD2,TRBV10-3,TRBJ2-7,CATESRREGLRNYEQYF,TGTGCCACCGAATCGAGGCGGGAGGGCCTTCGGAACTACGAGCAGTACTTC
few,15,TRBD1,TRBV14,TRBJ1-6,CASSQDPTGWSPLHF,TGTGCCAGCAGCCAAGACCCGACAGGGTGGTCACCCCTCCACTTT
few,13,.,TRBV4-1,TRBJ2-4,CASSQDPRNIQYF,TGCGCCAGCAGCCAAGATCCCCGAAACATTCAGTACTTC
.,14,TRBD1,TRBV6-1,TRBJ1-1,CASSENRGNTEAFF,TGTGCCAGCAGTGAAAACAGGGGCAACACTGAAGCTTTCTTT
few,14,.,TRBV18,TRBJ1-4,CASSPVQGTGKLFF,TGTGCCAGCTCACCAGTCCAGGGGACCGGAAAACTGTTTTTT
few,13,.,TRBV6-5,TRBJ1-3,CASSNIGGNTIYF,TGTGCCAGCTCGAACATCGGTGGAAACACCATATATTTT
.,13,.,TRBV4-2,TRBJ1-5,CASSQDRGEPQHF,TGTGCCAGCAGCCAAGATAGGGGGGAGCCCCAGCATTTT
few,14,.,TRBV7-2,TRBJ1-1,CASSLRGLETEAFF,TGTGCCAGCAGCTTACGGGGTTTGGAAACTGAAGCTTTCTTT